This T cell receptor beta chain originates from a study of T-cell reconstitution after alpha-beta-depleted transplantation in children. V gave up 2 bases and J gave up 0 bases, with 10 bases separating them. The CDR3 has 16 residues. This clonotype has only a few counts. Preparation of the TCRbeta library was carried out with unique molecular identifiers. TCRdb re-analysed the PCR reads in MiXCR, keeping a single row per CDR3 protein. Of under 450,000 distinct CDR3 sequences in the sample, about an eighth are singletons; the top ten hold around 4.5%. The sequence was obtained from a human donor who donated a stem cell graft to a child with Fanconi anemia. The chain employs TRBV12-3 or TRBV12-4 and TRBJ2-2; no clear D. The sequenced sample was PBMCs, obtained from the stem cell graft. The CDR3 DNA reads as TGTGCCAGCAGTTTAAAGGTGCCACCGAACACCGGGGAGCTGTTTTTT. This codes for CASSLKVPPNTGELFF.